This T cell receptor beta chain was recorded in a study of T cells in Graves' hyperthyroidism and ophthalmopathy. Across the whole study: Peripheral blood draws took place at initial diagnosis, ahead of any treatment.

Criteria for exclusion of patients were uncontrolled infection, other autoimmune disease, pregnancy or lactation. The CDR3 consists of 11 residues. With 4 bases removed from V and 7 bases from J, the gap between germline ends came to 5 bases. Germline values: CDR1 MDHEN, CDR2 SYDVKM. This clonotype was counted at least ten times. Its cognate antigen is unknown. Researchers amplified the TCR beta CDR3 regions from RNA transcripts. First-round RT-PCR targeting the TCR CDR3 was performed with the HTBI primer set. Using its own MiXCR run on the multiplex PCR reads, TCRdb lists one record per CDR3 protein. The sample holds hundreds of thousands of distinct CDR3 sequences; over 20% are singletons and the top ten take roughly 60%. Broader study findings: Blood also showed most of the thyroid clonotypes that were expanded above 0.001.

The chain combines TRBV28 with TRBJ1-5; no definite D call. Sequencing was done on a sample of blood. The source of this sequence is a man under 40 with Graves' ophthalmopathy. The CDR3 loop reads CASSSFQPQHF. Here the CDR3 DNA reads TGTGCCAGCAGTTCCTTCCAGCCCCAGCATTTT.